These 2 T cell receptor beta chains originate from one sample sequenced in a study of response to subunit inactivated influenza vaccine. TCRdb redid the calling of the RT-PCR reads with MiXCR, one entry per CDR3 protein. The sample shows 500,000 to 700,000 distinct CDR3 sequences, under 30% of them seen only once. This sample also belongs to another study, concerning T cells expressing NK-cell markers. That work adds: Libraries used 5'RACE template switching adding universal primer site and UMIs.

This specimen was CD4+ T cells sorted from PBMCs, taken approximately 13 days after vaccination. Receptors were obtained from a man aged 50-60 years who received an inactivated influenza vaccine.

This clonotype was seen only a few times. This rearrangement joins TRBV7-9 to TRBJ1-1; D is unresolved. Germline V lookup: CDR1 SEHNR, CDR2 FQNEAQ (reference sequence). V was trimmed by 3 bases and J by 0 bases, leaving 17 bases between them. CDR3 length equals 17 residues. CDR3 amino acids: CASSFPMGGIMNTEAFF. CDR3 DNA sequence: TGTGCCAGCAGCTTCCCGATGGGCGGGATCATGAACACTGAAGCTTTCTTT.

This clonotype has more than one count but fewer than ten. The V gene is TRBV6-2 or TRBV6-3, the J gene TRBJ2-7; 8 nucleotides align to TRBD2. CDR3 length: 12 amino acids. In germline, CDR1 is MNHEY, CDR2 SVGEGT. The DNA for the CDR3 is TGTGCGGCCGGGGGGGTCACGTACGAGCAGTACTTC. Translating gives CAAGGVTYEQYF.